The 18 T cell receptor beta chains below come from one sample, sequenced in a study of metastatic and nonmetastatic thyroid tumors. TCRdb re-processed the PCR reads through MiXCR. The profile shows 53,000 or so clones, roughly 22% of them singletons. All patients reached thyroid surgery having received no treatment beforehand. The sequenced sample was blood. The origin of the receptors is a female donor with papillary thyroid cancer or a benign thyroid nodule (not recorded which). Some clones in this sample may be carry-over from other donors' samples.

This clone was counted many times. This chain uses TRBV3-1 with TRBJ1-1, with TRBD1 as a possible D gene (5 bases). Per germline, CDR1 LGHDT and CDR2 YNNKEL (reference sequence). The V end was cut by 4 bases, the J end by 3 bases, with 15 bases between. The CDR3 spans 15 residues. The CDR3 coding sequence is TGTGCCAGCAGCCGGTCAGGGTTCCCGGACACTGAAGCTTTCTTT. Translating gives CASSRSGFPDTEAFF. The complete variable domain, with remaining parts taken from reference TRBV3-1 and TRBJ1-1, reads DTAVSQTPKYLVTQMGNDKSIKCEQNLGHDTMYWYKQDSKKFLKIMFSYNNKELIINETVPNRFSPKSPDKAHLNLHINSLELGDSAVYFCASSRSGFPDTEAFFGQGTRLTVV.

This clone was observed at least ten times. The genes are TRBV18 and TRBJ2-1; TRBD2 aligns across 12 bases. Germline CDR1 is KGHSH and CDR2 is LQKENI. The CDR3 is 17 residues long. The junction had 6 bases not matched to a gene; V was cut back by 0 bases and J by 6 bases. The CDR3 spells CASSPPGLAGGLNEQFF. CDR3 bases: TGTGCCAGCTCACCACCTGGCCTAGCGGGAGGGCTCAATGAGCAGTTCTTC.

This clone is labeled as medium-sized. The CDR3 bases are TGTGCCAGCAGTGAAGTGGCAGGGGCTGGCAATCAGCCCCAGCATTTT. Protein: CASSEVAGAGNQPQHF. The chain joins TRBV6-1 to TRBJ1-5; D may be TRBD1 (6 bases). The V and J ends lost 1 base and 2 bases respectively, with 12 bases between them. Per germline, CDR1 MNHNS and CDR2 SASEGT. CDR3 length equals 16 residues.

This clone was detected ten times or more. V gene TRBV11-2 combines with J gene TRBJ1-4; D might be TRBD1 (6 bases). Trimming removed 2 bases at V and 0 bases at J, with 7 bases between. The CDR3 has 15 amino acids. Germline V gene data show CDR1 as SGHAT and CDR2 as FQNNGV. The CDR3 protein is CASSLTGTTNEKLFF. CDR3 nucleotide sequence: TGTGCCAGCAGCTTAACAGGGACAACTAATGAAAAACTGTTTTTT.

This clone came up many times. The gene calls are TRBV7-2 and TRBJ1-5; no clear D. Trimming removed 0 bases at V and 5 bases at J, with 5 bases between. The CDR3 sequence is 13 residues long. Germline values: CDR1 SGHTA, CDR2 FQGNSA. The CDR3 loop reads CASSLASDQPQHF. CDR3 sequence (DNA): TGTGCCAGCAGCTTAGCGTCAGATCAGCCCCAGCATTTT.

This clone was recorded many times. The rearrangement joins TRBV27 to TRBJ2-2, with 12 positions matching TRBD2. V trimming: 3 bases; J trimming: 2 bases; junction bases outside the gene matches: 10. The CDR3 totals 19 residues. The V gene's germline CDR1 is MNHEY and CDR2 SMNVEV (reference sequence). CDR3 amino acids: CASSFLAGGGGGNTGELFF. The CDR3 coding sequence is TGTGCCAGCAGTTTTCTAGCGGGAGGGGGGGGGGGAAACACCGGGGAGCTGTTTTTT.

This clone was seen at least ten times. The chain is built from TRBV3-1 and TRBJ2-2; D is perhaps TRBD2 (5 bases). Per the germline V gene, CDR1 is LGHDT and CDR2 is YNNKEL (reference sequence). V shed 1 base and J shed 3 bases, with 18 bases lying between them. CDR3 length: 18 amino acids. The CDR3 is CASSQVAAAGWYTGELFF. CDR3 bases: TGTGCCAGCAGCCAAGTAGCAGCGGCCGGGTGGTACACCGGGGAGCTGTTTTTT.

The chain has TRBV11-2 and TRBJ1-4; D is unresolved. The germline V and J ends were trimmed by 3 bases and 7 bases, with 9 bases remaining between them. CDR1 is SGHAT and CDR2 is FQNNGV in the germline V gene. The CDR3 has 13 residues. The CDR3 sequence: CASSLALSEKLFF. The CDR3 nucleotides are TGTGCCAGCAGCTTGGCGTTAAGTGAAAAACTGTTTTTT.

This clone was seen ten or more times. The sample holds other DNA sequences that translate to the same CDR3. CDR3 region: CASSQTPSDSQPQHF. CDR3 DNA sequence: TGTGCCAGCAGCCAAACCCCATCCGACTCACAGCCCCAGCATTTT. The chain carries TRBV3-1 and TRBJ1-5; D remains unclear. The ends were cut back, 2 bases at V and 7 bases at J, with 15 bases in the middle. CDR1 LGHDT and CDR2 YNNKEL come from the germline V gene (reference sequence). The CDR3 length is 15 residues. The full variable domain, its missing parts supplied by reference TRBV3-1 and TRBJ1-5, is DTAVSQTPKYLVTQMGNDKSIKCEQNLGHDTMYWYKQDSKKFLKIMFSYNNKELIINETVPNRFSPKSPDKAHLNLHINSLELGDSAVYFCASSQTPSDSQPQHFGDGTRLSIL.

The sample holds many counts of this clone. CDR3 protein: CASGPYNEQFF. In DNA form, the CDR3 reads TGTGCCAGCGGGCCCTACAATGAGCAGTTCTTC. The chain carries TRBV2 and TRBJ2-1, with D hard to call. Germline V lookup: CDR1 SNHLY, CDR2 FYNNEI. The CDR3 length is 11 residues. With 8 bases removed from V and 2 bases from J, the gap between germline ends came to 4 bases.

As to this clone: This sequence may be a read error, since a much larger clone differs from it by one base. CDR3 in amino acids: CASILEGRETQYF. In DNA form, the CDR3 reads TGTGCCAGCATCTTGGAGGGACGAGAGACCCAGTACTTC. The chain is built from TRBV5-6 and TRBJ2-5; D is possibly TRBD2 (6 bases). This CDR3 is 13 amino acids long. CDR1 SGHDT and CDR2 YYEEEE come from the germline V gene.

The genes are TRBV18 and TRBJ1-1; D is unresolved. Trimming removed 4 bases at V and 6 bases at J, with 21 bases between. The CDR3 is made up of 16 amino acids. Germline V gives CDR1 KGHSH, CDR2 LQKENI. CDR3: CASSRALVEGGPEAFF. DNA of the CDR3: TGTGCCAGCTCACGAGCGTTGGTGGAGGGAGGACCTGAAGCTTTCTTT.

This clone was recorded many times. A read error may account for a junction end that differs from germline. The chain couples TRBV5-1 to TRBJ2-3; 9 bases fit TRBD1. Per germline, CDR1 SGHRS and CDR2 YFSETQ. The CDR3 runs 16 residues. CDR3: CAGSRSYRGPADTQYF. DNA for the CDR3: TGCGCCGGCAGCCGTAGTTACAGGGGGCCGGCAGATACGCAGTATTTT.

This clone was recorded many times. This sequence joins TRBV4-2 and TRBJ1-6, with D maybe TRBD1 (5 bases). This CDR3 region has 19 residues. Germline V lookup: CDR1 LGHNA, CDR2 YNFKEQ. With 4 bases removed from V and 0 bases from J, the gap between germline ends came to 19 bases. The CDR3 bases are TGTGCCAGCAGCCTAACTGTCGACAGTTTTAGCTCCTATAATTCACCCCTCCACTTT. Translation gives CASSLTVDSFSSYNSPLHF.

This clone appeared a few times. One base away lies a much larger clone, so this may be a sequencing read error. Additional DNA sequences in this sample encode the identical CDR3. The chain uses TRBV27 and TRBJ2-3, with a tentative D call TRBD2 (6 bases). Germline values: CDR1 MNHEY, CDR2 SMNVEV (reference sequence). The CDR3 runs to 15 residues. In DNA form, the CDR3 reads TGTGCTGAAACGGGACTTGACTATAGCACAGATACGCAGTATTTT. Amino acids: CAETGLDYSTDTQYF.

Worth noting for this clone: One end of the junction is discordant with germline, which a read error may explain. J is TRBJ2-1 and V is TRBV20-1, with TRBD2 matching over 9 bases. This CDR3 spans 15 amino acids. Germline V gene sequence: CDR1 DFQATT, CDR2 SNEGSKA (reference sequence). The CDR3, as DNA: TGCAGTGCTTTGGGACGAGCGGGAGGTGGAAATGGGCAGTTCTTC. Encoded protein: CSALGRAGGGNGQFF.

This clone has a count of ten or more. V and J are TRBV9 and TRBJ2-1; unclear D gene. The CDR3 length is 15 residues. CDR1 and CDR2 (germline): SGDLS, YYNGEE. Trimming cost V 0 bases and J 1 base, with 8 bases left between them. The CDR3 bases are TGTGCCAGCAGCGTAGATGGAGATTCCTACAATGAGCAGTTCTTC. Residues: CASSVDGDSYNEQFF.

This clone was counted at least ten times. V and J are TRBV6-5 and TRBJ2-5; 9 nucleotides align to TRBD2. This CDR3 contains 19 residues. With V trimmed by 1 base and J by 4 bases, 16 bases remained unmatched. Germline V gene data show CDR1 as MNHEY and CDR2 as SVGAGI. CDR3 sequence (DNA): TGTGCCAGCAGTTACTATTGGCGGGAGGGTCTGTTTTCCGGAGAGACCCAGTACTTC. Translating gives CASSYYWREGLFSGETQYF.